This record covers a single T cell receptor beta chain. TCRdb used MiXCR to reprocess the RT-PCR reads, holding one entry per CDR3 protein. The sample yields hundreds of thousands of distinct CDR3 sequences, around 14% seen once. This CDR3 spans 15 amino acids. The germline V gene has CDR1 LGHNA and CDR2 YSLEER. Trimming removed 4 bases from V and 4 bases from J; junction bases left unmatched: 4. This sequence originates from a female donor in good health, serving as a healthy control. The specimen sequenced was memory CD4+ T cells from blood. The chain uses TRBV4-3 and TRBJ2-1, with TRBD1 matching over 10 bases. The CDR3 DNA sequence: TGCGCCAGCAGCCTCGACAGGGGGCGATACAATGAGCAGTTCTTC. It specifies CASSLDRGRYNEQFF.